This entry lists 19 T cell receptor beta chains sequenced from one sample in a study of Ad26.COV2.S vaccination and SARS-CoV-2 variants. Treatment described: 19 received Ad26.COV2.S at low or high dose, single or two shots; about 5 received placebo; per-sample allocation not given. Sampling was done on day 63 after the first vaccine or placebo injection. TCRdb keeps only in-frame clones here, not all; method: immunoSEQ multiplex PCR. In the table there are about 480,000 clones, roughly 89% of which are singletons. The material sequenced was peripheral blood, taken in a trial of Ad26.COV2.S vaccine versus placebo. The receptor source for this set is a person aged 18-60 years who received the Ad26.COV2.S COVID-19 vaccine or a placebo.

This rearrangement joins TRBV5-1 to TRBJ2-1; 9 bases match TRBD2. V was pared by 1 base and J by 7 bases, with 9 bases of the junction left unmatched. CDR1 is SGHRS and CDR2 is YFSETQ in the germline V gene. The length of the CDR3 is 16 residues. The CDR3 loop reads CASSLLAGGPLNEQFF. The CDR3 region has the DNA TGCGCCAGCAGCTTGCTTGCGGGAGGGCCGCTGAATGAGCAGTTCTTC. Full variable domain (rest looked up from reference TRBV5-1 and TRBJ2-1): KAGVTQTPRYLIKTRGQQVTLSCSPISGHRSVSWYQQTPGQGLQFLFEYFSETQRNKGNFPGRFSGRQFSNSRSEMNVSTLELGDSALYLCASSLLAGGPLNEQFFGPGTRLTVL.

This clone was recorded once. The chain recombines TRBV5-4 with TRBJ2-3, with 8 bases identical to TRBD2. CDR1 is SGHNT and CDR2 is YYREEE in the germline V gene (reference sequence). This CDR3 is 14 amino acids long. V shed 5 bases and J 2 bases; nucleotides not matched to a gene: 4. The CDR3 here is CASSPGLATDTQYF. CDR3 sequence (DNA): TGTGCCAGCAGTCCCGGACTAGCCACAGATACGCAGTATTTT.

The J gene is TRBJ1-2, the V gene TRBV28, with D possibly matching TRBD1 (5 bases). Trimming took 6 bases from V and 2 from J, leaving 7 bases between them. Germline values: CDR1 MDHEN, CDR2 SYDVKM. The CDR3 length is 12 residues. CDR3 bases: TGTGCCAGCAGCGGGGCGAACTATGGCTACACCTTC. The encoded protein is CASSGANYGYTF.

This chain connects TRBV2 to TRBJ2-7; 12 nucleotides line up with TRBD2. The V and J ends lost 6 bases and 3 bases, in that order; junction bases with no gene match: 6. The CDR3 sequence is 15 residues long. Per germline, CDR1 SNHLY and CDR2 FYNNEI. DNA for the CDR3: TGTGCCAGCAGACAGACTAGCGGGAGCTTCTACGAGCAGTACTTC. It translates to CASRQTSGSFYEQYF.

The V gene is TRBV24-1, the J gene TRBJ2-3; 8 nucleotides agree with TRBD1. CDR1 is KGHDR and CDR2 is SFDVKD in the germline V gene. Trimming removed 5 bases from V and 1 base from J; junction bases left unmatched: 4. The CDR3 consists of 15 residues. In nucleotides, the CDR3 is TGTGCCACCAGTGTTCCGGACAGGGGCACAGATACGCAGTATTTT. The encoded protein is CATSVPDRGTDTQYF.

DNA for the CDR3: TGTGCCACCAGTGAGCCCGCGGGGCCCCTTCGGTATTTT. It is translated as CATSEPAGPLRYF. The chain recombines TRBV24-1 with TRBJ2-3, with D perhaps TRBD2 (6 bases). Germline V CDR1 and CDR2: KGHDR, SFDVKD. Trimming removed 4 bases at V and 14 bases at J, with 18 bases between. The length of the CDR3 is 13 residues.

The chain links TRBV19 to TRBJ1-1, with a tentative D call TRBD1 (6 bases). CDR1 and CDR2 from the germline V gene are LNHDA and SQIVND (reference sequence). Trimming removed 1 base from V and 1 base from J, with 16 bases in between. The CDR3 contains 17 residues. The CDR3 spells CASSIAGRGTGNTEAFF. The CDR3 DNA is TGTGCCAGTAGTATAGCGGGCAGGGGCACAGGGAACACTGAAGCTTTCTTT.

The chain uses TRBV5-8 and TRBJ1-1; 9 positions match TRBD1. The length of the CDR3 is 15 residues. The germline CDR1 and CDR2 sequences are SGHTS and YDEGEE. After removal of 5 bases from V and 7 bases from J, the junction contained 12 bases not matched to a gene. In DNA form, the CDR3 reads TGTGCCAGCAGACCGGGACAGGGCGGGTCCAGTGAAGCTTTCTTT. Residues: CASRPGQGGSSEAFF. Full variable domain (remainder filled in from reference TRBV5-8 and TRBJ1-1): EAGVTQSPTHLIKTRGQQATLRCSPISGHTSVYWYQQALGLGLQFLLWYDEGEERNRGNFPPRFSGRQFPNYSSELNVNALELEDSALYLCASRPGQGGSSEAFFGQGTRLTVV.

The CDR3 DNA sequence: TGTGCCAGCTCACCACGGGTCGGGACAGGAATAGGGAACTATGGCTACACCTTC. This translates into CASSPRVGTGIGNYGYTF. The rearrangement joins TRBV18 to TRBJ1-2, with 8 bases matching TRBD1. J was trimmed by 2 bases and V by 1 base; bases with no gene match: 12. The CDR3 totals 18 residues. The V gene's germline CDR1 is KGHSH and CDR2 LQKENI.

V usage is TRBV11-2 and J usage is TRBJ2-1, with TRBD2 matching over 13 bases. Per germline, CDR1 SGHAT and CDR2 FQNNGV. The CDR3 covers 19 residues. J was trimmed by 0 bases and V by 4 bases; bases with no gene match: 9. The CDR3 nucleotides read TGTGCCAGCAGCTCTCCGACTAGCGGGAGGACCTACTCCTACAATGAGCAGTTCTTC. Translating it yields CASSSPTSGRTYSYNEQFF.

Here the CDR3 reads CASSLTGGPAGELFF. The CDR3 bases are TGTGCCAGCAGCTTAACGGGAGGGCCTGCCGGGGAGCTGTTTTTT. V and J are TRBV7-2 and TRBJ2-2; 8 nucleotides agree with TRBD2. CDR3 size: 15 residues. The trim removed 2 bases at V and 6 bases at J, leaving 5 bases unmatched. Germline CDR1 is SGHTA and CDR2 is FQGNSA.

V usage is TRBV27 and J usage is TRBJ1-6; D is ambiguous. V lost 4 bases and J 6 bases, leaving 10 bases between the germline ends. CDR1 and CDR2 (germline): MNHEY, SMNVEV (reference sequence). This CDR3 is 14 amino acids long. The DNA of the CDR3 is TGTGCCAGCAGTTATGGGCAGCCTAATTCACCCCTCCACTTT. As protein: CASSYGQPNSPLHF.

The chain recombines TRBV4-3 with TRBJ2-4; 7 bases fit TRBD1. The CDR3 consists of 14 residues. J was trimmed by 8 bases and V by 1 base; bases with no gene match: 5. Germline values: CDR1 LGHNA, CDR2 YSLEER. The CDR3, as DNA: TGCGCCAGCAGCCAAGGGGGGACAGCAGACATTCAGTACTTC. The encoded protein is CASSQGGTADIQYF.

This rearrangement joins TRBV2 to TRBJ2-7; D is tentatively TRBD1 or TRBD2 (6 bases each). This CDR3 region has 14 residues. V dropped 6 bases and J dropped 4 bases, with 16 bases sitting between them. In germline, CDR1 is SNHLY, CDR2 FYNNEI. Written as DNA, the CDR3 is TGTGCCAGCAGCGGTAGCGGAGGGGGATACGAGCAGTACTTC. Amino acid sequence: CASSGSGGGYEQYF.

V gene TRBV6-5 combines with J gene TRBJ2-1; D is uncertain. Trimming removed 6 bases from V and 6 bases from J, with 18 bases in between. The CDR3 totals 15 residues. From germline, CDR1 is MNHEY and CDR2 SVGAGI. CDR3 residues: CASRKEPTPRNEQFF. For the CDR3, the DNA is TGTGCCAGCAGGAAGGAGCCGACTCCTCGCAATGAGCAGTTCTTC.

The V call is TRBV28, the J call TRBJ2-2; no firm D call. V lost 6 bases to trimming and J lost 8 bases, with 10 bases between them. The CDR3 totals 12 residues. The germline V gene has CDR1 MDHEN and CDR2 SYDVKM. The CDR3 sequence is CASRLRWGELFF. The CDR3 nucleotides are TGTGCCAGCAGACTAAGGTGGGGGGAGCTGTTTTTT.

J is TRBJ1-2 and V is TRBV7-3, with a weak D call TRBD1 (6 bases). The CDR3 covers 15 residues. With 5 bases removed from V and 3 bases from J, the gap between germline ends came to 16 bases. Germline CDR1 is SGHTA and CDR2 is FQGTGA. CDR3 loop: CASSPAWGADYGYTF. The CDR3 DNA follows: TGTGCCAGCAGCCCTGCCTGGGGGGCCGACTATGGCTACACCTTC.

The chain carries TRBV20-1 and TRBJ1-5, with 8 bases that match TRBD1. Trimming took 3 bases from V and 11 from J; bases not matched to a gene: 6. The CDR3 is 12 amino acids. Germline loops: CDR1 DFQATT, CDR2 SNEGSKA (reference sequence). CDR3 protein: CSASRGQVSQHF. The CDR3, as DNA: TGCAGTGCTAGTAGGGGACAGGTTTCCCAGCATTTT.

CDR3 sequence: CASSNRDRHYEQYF. CDR3 nucleotide sequence: TGTGCCAGCAGTAACAGGGACAGACATTACGAGCAGTACTTC. The chain carries TRBV7-2 and TRBJ2-7, with 7 nucleotides matching TRBD1. The V gene end was trimmed by 6 bases and the J gene end by 4 bases; junction bases not matched to a gene: 9. The CDR3 is 14 amino acids. Germline lookup yields CDR1 SGHTA and CDR2 FQGNSA.